These 17 T cell receptor beta chains originate from one sample sequenced in a study of shared clonotypes between healthy human individuals. TCRdb's table, derived via immunoSEQ multiplex PCR, lists solely in-frame clones and lacks some. Among more than 2 million clones, 85% to 95% were seen once, and the ten largest hold 0.1% to 0.15%. Specimen: naive CD4+ T cells sorted from blood. Subset noted: CD45RA+ positively selected. The receptors were sampled from a man in his late teens or twenties in good health.

This clone was found once. Distinct nucleotide sequences in the sample also encode this CDR3. V usage is TRBV9 and J usage is TRBJ2-2; tentative D call: TRBD2 (5 bases). This CDR3 is 14 amino acids long. Germline CDR1 and CDR2: SGDLS and YYNGEE. V shed 0 bases and J shed 6 bases, with 9 bases lying between them. The CDR3 coding sequence is TGTGCCAGCAGCGTAGTTCCGGGATCCGGGGAGCTGTTTTTT. The encoded protein is CASSVVPGSGELFF. The variable domain in full, with the rest retrieved from reference TRBV9 and TRBJ2-2, is DSGVTQTPKHLITATGQRVTLRCSPRSGDLSVYWYQQSLDQGLQFLIQYYNGEERAKGNILERFSAQQFPDLHSELNLSSLELGDSALYFCASSVVPGSGELFFGEGSRLTVL.

In regard to this clone: The sample carries other DNA sequences with the same CDR3. J is TRBJ2-7 and V is TRBV18; weak D call: TRBD1 (6 bases). V lost 3 bases and J lost 1, with 7 bases in between. From germline, CDR1 is KGHSH and CDR2 LQKENI. The CDR3 loop spans 13 amino acids. Here the CDR3 reads CASSPGTSYEQYF. CDR3 bases: TGTGCCAGCTCACCTGGGACATCCTACGAGCAGTACTTC.

J is TRBJ2-7 and V is TRBV5-1; 7 bases match TRBD1. V gave up 0 bases and J gave up 7 bases; unmatched junction bases: 4. CDR1 SGHRS and CDR2 YFSETQ come from the germline V gene. The CDR3 is 13 residues long. CDR3 sequence (DNA): TGCGCCAGCAGCTTGGTAGGGGGCTGGGAGCAGTACTTC. Protein sequence: CASSLVGGWEQYF.

This chain joins TRBV4-2 and TRBJ2-2; perhaps D is TRBD1 or TRBD2 (5 bases each). The CDR3 consists of 16 residues. Germline-derived CDR1 and CDR2 are LGHNA and YNFKEQ. V shed 0 bases and J shed 4 bases, with 12 bases lying between them. This CDR3 is CASSQEPGTSTGELFF. The DNA for the CDR3 is TGTGCCAGCAGCCAAGAACCGGGGACCTCCACCGGGGAGCTGTTTTTT.

The chain is built from TRBV5-1 and TRBJ2-7; D not resolved. V lost 2 bases to trimming and J lost 2 bases, with 14 bases between them. Germline lookup yields CDR1 SGHRS and CDR2 YFSETQ. This CDR3 spans 15 amino acids. Written as DNA, the CDR3 is TGCGCCAGCAGCTTCTCTCTTGGCCCGCCCTACGAGCAGTACTTC. Protein product: CASSFSLGPPYEQYF. The full variable domain, with the rest looked up from reference TRBV5-1 and TRBJ2-7, is KAGVTQTPRYLIKTRGQQVTLSCSPISGHRSVSWYQQTPGQGLQFLFEYFSETQRNKGNFPGRFSGRQFSNSRSEMNVSTLELGDSALYLCASSFSLGPPYEQYFGPGTRLTVT.

This chain uses TRBV10-3 with TRBJ1-1, with 12 bases matching TRBD1. Germline CDR1 reads ENHRY; CDR2 reads SYGVKD. J gave up 2 bases and V 4 bases, and 2 bases lay outside the gene matches. The CDR3 consists of 15 residues. CDR3 coding DNA: TGTGCCATCAGTGGGGACAGGGGGCTCAACACTGAAGCTTTCTTT. It translates to CAISGDRGLNTEAFF.

The chain employs TRBV30 and TRBJ1-6; a possible D gene is TRBD1 (5 bases). Between the trimmed V and J ends, which lost 5 bases and 7 bases, there was a span of 12 bases. The CDR3 is 13 amino acids. CDR1 is GTSNPN and CDR2 is SVGIG in the germline V gene (reference sequence). In DNA, the CDR3 is TGTGCCTGGGGGGCCGGACCCAATTCACCCCTCCACTTT. Amino acids: CAWGAGPNSPLHF.

In the case of this clone: Distinct nucleotide sequences in the sample also encode this CDR3. The rearrangement links TRBV30 to TRBJ1-6, with a weak D call TRBD1 (6 bases). The CDR3 loop spans 13 amino acids. CDR1 and CDR2 (germline): GTSNPN, SVGIG (reference sequence). V was pared by 3 bases and J by 6 bases, with 9 bases between. The CDR3 bases are TGTGCCTGGAGCGGACAGAGTAATTCACCCCTCCACTTT. Encoded protein: CAWSGQSNSPLHF.

This chain joins TRBV5-4 and TRBJ2-7; tentatively, D is TRBD2 (5 bases). The CDR3 is 14 residues long. Trimming took 1 base from V and 3 from J, leaving 11 bases between them. The germline CDR1 and CDR2 sequences are SGHNT and YYREEE (reference sequence). CDR3 loop: CASSLPGKDYEQYF. Written as DNA, the CDR3 is TGTGCCAGCAGCTTGCCCGGGAAGGACTACGAGCAGTACTTC.

The V call is TRBV7-8, the J call TRBJ1-2, with 7 bases identical to TRBD1. Germline CDR1 reads SGHVS; CDR2 reads FQNEAQ. The CDR3 contains 13 residues. The V gene end was trimmed by 6 bases and the J gene end by 7 bases; junction bases not matched to a gene: 8. The CDR3 sequence is CASSPDRVSGYTF. As DNA, the CDR3 is TGTGCCAGCAGTCCTGACAGGGTCAGTGGCTACACCTTC.

The chain links TRBV5-1 to TRBJ1-5; no clear D gene. The CDR3 length is 13 residues. The germline gives CDR1 SGHRS, CDR2 YFSETQ. V lost 0 bases and J 11 bases, leaving 12 bases between the germline ends. The CDR3 spells CASSLEGWGAQHF. In nucleotides, the CDR3 is TGCGCCAGCAGCTTGGAAGGGTGGGGAGCCCAGCATTTT.

The rearrangement links TRBV10-2 to TRBJ2-7, with D possibly matching TRBD2 (6 bases). V was trimmed by 0 bases and J by 4 bases, leaving 19 bases between them. The CDR3 totals 17 residues. CDR1 and CDR2 (germline): WSHSY, SAAADI. CDR3 protein: CASSESSSGVLGYEQYF. The CDR3 nucleotides read TGCGCCAGCAGTGAGTCATCCTCGGGGGTATTGGGTTACGAGCAGTACTTC.

V is TRBV9 and J is TRBJ2-2; 10 bases line up with TRBD2. J was trimmed by 4 bases and V by 1 base; bases with no gene match: 7. This CDR3 has 17 residues. Germline CDR1 SGDLS, CDR2 YYNGEE. CDR3 DNA sequence: TGTGCCAGCAGCGTAAAAGCGGGAGGGTTTGGCACCGGGGAGCTGTTTTTT. It encodes CASSVKAGGFGTGELFF. The complete variable domain, with remaining parts taken from reference TRBV9 and TRBJ2-2, reads DSGVTQTPKHLITATGQRVTLRCSPRSGDLSVYWYQQSLDQGLQFLIQYYNGEERAKGNILERFSAQQFPDLHSELNLSSLELGDSALYFCASSVKAGGFGTGELFFGEGSRLTVL.

The V and J genes are TRBV10-1 and TRBJ2-1; 7 positions match TRBD2. The germline V gene has CDR1 WNHNN and CDR2 SYGVQD (reference sequence). V shed 0 bases and J 4 bases; nucleotides not matched to a gene: 3. The CDR3 has 15 amino acids. CDR3 region: CASSESQGGYNEQFF. As DNA, the CDR3 is TGCGCCAGCAGTGAGTCGCAGGGAGGGTACAATGAGCAGTTCTTC.

This chain uses TRBV15 with TRBJ2-7; possibly TRBD2 for D (6 bases). Looked up from germline, CDR1 is LNHNV and CDR2 is YYDKDF (reference sequence). CDR3 length: 16 residues. Trimming took 0 bases from V and 5 from J, leaving 17 bases between them. CDR3 sequence (DNA): TGTGCCACCAGCAGAGATGTTGTTGGGGGAGGCCACGAGCAGTACTTC. Its translation: CATSRDVVGGGHEQYF.

This chain links TRBV6-1 with TRBJ1-5, with 12 bases identical to TRBD1. V lost 5 bases and J lost 6; bases outside the gene matches: 5. CDR3 size: 15 residues. CDR1 is MNHNS, CDR2 SASEGT, per germline. The CDR3 nucleotides read TGTGCCAGCAGTTGGGACAGGGGGCAAGGTCAGCCCCAGCATTTT. It yields the protein CASSWDRGQGQPQHF.

This clone showed up just once. Germline and junction disagree at one end, which may indicate a read error. The gene calls are TRBV6-5 and TRBJ2-7; 7 bases are shared with TRBD1. Per the germline V gene, CDR1 is MNHEY and CDR2 is SVGAGI. This CDR3 region has 14 residues. CDR3 loop: CASSYYRGTYEQYF. CDR3 sequence (DNA): TGTGCCAGCAGCTACTACAGGGGTACCTACGAGCAGTACTTC.